The clone carrying this T cell receptor beta chain was recorded only once. Only CD45RO-negative cells positively selected for CCR7 counted as naive CD8 cells, so terminally differentiated effector memory CD45RA+ cells were excluded. This sample is part of a study of shared clonotypes between healthy human individuals. Turning to the study itself: Three CD4 naive, three CD4 memory, two CD8 naive and one CD8 memory plate were used per donor.

Deep-level assay runs were performed. The data were produced by immunoSEQ multiplex PCR, yet TCRdb's version contains in-frame clones alone and is incomplete. The sample lists about 2.1 million clones, about 93% occurring once. The TCR was taken from a man younger than 35 in good health. Some clones in this sample may be carry-over from other donors' samples. The sample consisted of naive CD8+ T cells from PBMCs.

CDR3 residues: CASSPRQYNEQFF. CDR3 coding DNA: TGTGCCAGCAGCCCCCGACAGTACAATGAGCAGTTCTTC. The rearrangement links TRBV13 to TRBJ2-1; weak D call: TRBD1 (5 bases). Trimming stripped 5 bases from V and 4 bases from J, with 9 bases between. Germline V gene lookup returns CDR1 PRHDT and CDR2 FYEKMQ (reference sequence). The CDR3 length is 13 residues.